This T cell receptor beta chain was sequenced in a study of identifying expanded T cells in peripheral blood. The CDR3 is made up of 11 amino acids. From germline, CDR1 is SQVTM and CDR2 ANQGSEA. V dropped 4 bases and J dropped 1 base, with 4 bases sitting between them. TCRdb's table, derived via immunoSEQ multiplex PCR, lists solely in-frame clones and lacks some. The table shows some 99,000 clones, with about 87% occurring only once. The origin of this receptor is a person aged 18-69 years in good health. The chain has TRBV29-1 and TRBJ1-1; D is uncertain. Sequenced material: blood. This chain's CDR3 is CSVGQNTEAFF. For the CDR3, the DNA is TGCAGCGTTGGACAGAACACTGAAGCTTTCTTT.